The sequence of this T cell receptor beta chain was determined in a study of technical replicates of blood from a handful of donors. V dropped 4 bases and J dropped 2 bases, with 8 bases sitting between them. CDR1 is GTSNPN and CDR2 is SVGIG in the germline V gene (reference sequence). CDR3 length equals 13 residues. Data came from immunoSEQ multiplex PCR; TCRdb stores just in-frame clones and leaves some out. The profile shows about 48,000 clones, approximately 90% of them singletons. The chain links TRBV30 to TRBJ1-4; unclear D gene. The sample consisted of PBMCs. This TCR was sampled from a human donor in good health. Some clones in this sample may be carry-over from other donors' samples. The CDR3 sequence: CAWTPGTNEKLFF. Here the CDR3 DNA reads TGTGCCTGGACCCCCGGGACTAATGAAAAACTGTTTTTT.